This T cell receptor beta chain was captured by sequencing in a study of beta chain features in type 1 diabetes. Study-wide points: Type 1 diabetes patients had moderately but significantly shorter TCRB CDR3s in all four CD4+ subsets.

Sorting gave populations that all exceeded 95% purity. Reverse transcription of all isolated RNA meant that expressed TCRB transcripts were sequenced. Clones were read by immunoSEQ multiplex PCR, and TCRdb kept only the in-frame ones, dropping some. The repertoire holds about 160,000 clones, with under 9.5% as singletons. There are a few counts of this clone. What it binds is not known. The receptor was derived from a man younger than 35 with type 1 diabetes. Sequences were obtained from central memory CD4+ T cells from blood.

Here the CDR3 DNA reads TGTGCCAGCTCACCCGGAGGACTAGCGGGGGGGTCTTGGGACGAGCAGTACTTC. It codes for CASSPGGLAGGSWDEQYF. The chain employs TRBV18 and TRBJ2-7; TRBD2 matches at 15 bases. The CDR3 loop spans 18 amino acids. Trimming took 3 bases from V and 5 from J; bases not matched to a gene: 11. Germline V gene sequence: CDR1 KGHSH, CDR2 LQKENI.